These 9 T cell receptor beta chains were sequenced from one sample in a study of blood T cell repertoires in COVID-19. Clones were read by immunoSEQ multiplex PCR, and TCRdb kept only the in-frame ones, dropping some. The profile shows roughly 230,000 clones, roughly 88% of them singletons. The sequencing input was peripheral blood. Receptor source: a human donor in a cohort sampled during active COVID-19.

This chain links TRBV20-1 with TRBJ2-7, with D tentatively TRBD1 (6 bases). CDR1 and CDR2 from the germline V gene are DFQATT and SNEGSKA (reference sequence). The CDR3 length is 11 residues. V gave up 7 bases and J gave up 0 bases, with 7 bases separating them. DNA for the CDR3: TGCAGTGTCAGGGGCTCCTACGAGCAGTACTTC. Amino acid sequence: CSVRGSYEQYF.

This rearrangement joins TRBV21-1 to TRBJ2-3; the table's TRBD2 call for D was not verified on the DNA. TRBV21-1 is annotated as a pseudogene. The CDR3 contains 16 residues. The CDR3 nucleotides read TGTGCCAGCACTCTCGACGCAAAGGCCCTAGTAGATACGCAGTATTTT. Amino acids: CASTLDAKALVDTQYF.

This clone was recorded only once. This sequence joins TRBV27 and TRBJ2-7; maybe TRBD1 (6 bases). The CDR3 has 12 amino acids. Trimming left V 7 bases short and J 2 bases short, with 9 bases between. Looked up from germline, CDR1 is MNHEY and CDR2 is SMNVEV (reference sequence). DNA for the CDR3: TGTGCCAGCATCGGACAGACCTACGAGCAGTACTTC. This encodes CASIGQTYEQYF.

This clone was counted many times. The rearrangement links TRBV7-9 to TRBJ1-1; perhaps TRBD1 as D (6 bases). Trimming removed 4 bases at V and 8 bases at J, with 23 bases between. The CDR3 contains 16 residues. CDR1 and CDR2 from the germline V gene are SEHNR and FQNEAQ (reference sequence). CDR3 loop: CASSSGQPSLSIEAFF. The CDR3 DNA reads TGTGCCAGCAGCTCCGGACAGCCCAGCCTCTCTATCGAAGCTTTCTTT.

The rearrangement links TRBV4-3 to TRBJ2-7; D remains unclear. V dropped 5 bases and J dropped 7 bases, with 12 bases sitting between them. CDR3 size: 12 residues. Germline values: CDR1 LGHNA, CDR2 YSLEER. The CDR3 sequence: CASSYEAGEQYF. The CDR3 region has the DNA TGCGCCAGCAGCTATGAGGCCGGGGAGCAGTACTTC.

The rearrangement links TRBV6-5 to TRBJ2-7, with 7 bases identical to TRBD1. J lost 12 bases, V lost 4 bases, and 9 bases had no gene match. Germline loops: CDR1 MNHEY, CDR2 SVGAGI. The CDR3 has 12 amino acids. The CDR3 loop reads CASSSADRERYF. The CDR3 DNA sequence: TGTGCCAGCAGTTCGGCCGACAGGGAAAGGTACTTC.

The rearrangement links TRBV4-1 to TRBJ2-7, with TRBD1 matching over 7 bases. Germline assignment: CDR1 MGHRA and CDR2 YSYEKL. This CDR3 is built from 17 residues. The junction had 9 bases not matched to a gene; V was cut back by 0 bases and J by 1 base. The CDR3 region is CASSQDPPPTGSYEQYF. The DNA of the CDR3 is TGCGCCAGCAGCCAAGACCCCCCACCGACAGGGTCCTACGAGCAGTACTTC.

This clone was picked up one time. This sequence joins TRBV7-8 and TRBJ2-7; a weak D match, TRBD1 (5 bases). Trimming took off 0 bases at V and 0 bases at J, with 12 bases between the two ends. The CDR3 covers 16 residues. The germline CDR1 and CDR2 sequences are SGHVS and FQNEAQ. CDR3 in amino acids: CASSLAFTGYSYEQYF. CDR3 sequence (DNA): TGTGCCAGCAGCTTAGCGTTCACAGGCTACTCCTACGAGCAGTACTTC.

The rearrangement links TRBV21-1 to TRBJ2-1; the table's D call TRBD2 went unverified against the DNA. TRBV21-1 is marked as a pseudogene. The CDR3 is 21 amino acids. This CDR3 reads CASSQDDGPSGGANRYNEQFF. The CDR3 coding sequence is TGTGCCAGCAGCCAGGACGACGGGCCTAGCGGGGGGGCTAACCGATACAATGAGCAGTTCTTC.